Reported below is one T cell receptor (beta chain). The antigen remains undetermined. These data originate in a study of shared clonotypes between healthy human individuals. This table comes from immunoSEQ multiplex PCR, and its TCRdb copy is limited to in-frame clones, with some not included. This table holds 2 million or so clones, about 95% found once. Broader study findings: Naive CD4 clonotype sharing across several donors was approximately 5.2%.

Naive CD8 cells lacked CD45RO and underwent positive selection for CCR7, leaving out terminally differentiated effector memory CD45RA+ cells. Germline V gives CDR1 KGHSH, CDR2 LQKENI. Trimming took 2 bases from V and 8 from J, leaving 3 bases between them. CDR3 size: 10 residues. The clonotype comes from a man aged 18 to 30 in good health. The chain couples TRBV18 to TRBJ1-1; no firm D call. Sequencing used naive CD8+ T cells sorted from blood. For the CDR3, the DNA is TGTGCCAGCTCACCAAGCGAAGCTTTCTTT. It encodes CASSPSEAFF.